The next 7 T cell receptor beta chains were all read from a single sample in a study of T cell changes during pregnancy in multiple sclerosis. TCRdb keeps only in-frame clones here, not all; method: immunoSEQ multiplex PCR. The sample includes about 38,000 clones, about 92% seen only once; the top ten take about 5.5%. Sequenced material: CD8+ T cells from peripheral blood mononuclear cells, taken in the third trimester of pregnancy. The receptors originated from a female donor with multiple sclerosis, enrolled in a pregnancy study.

The rearrangement uses TRBV11-2 and TRBJ2-7, with D tentatively TRBD1 (5 bases). V lost 8 bases and J lost 0, with 11 bases in between. Germline values: CDR1 SGHAT, CDR2 FQNNGV. CDR3 length: 13 amino acids. CDR3 coding DNA: TGTGCCAGCCGAGACAGTAGCTCCTACGAGCAGTACTTC. Translating it yields CASRDSSSYEQYF.

The gene calls are TRBV27 and TRBJ2-1; 11 bases map to TRBD2. This CDR3 contains 16 residues. Germline CDR1 is MNHEY and CDR2 is SMNVEV (reference sequence). V dropped 4 bases and J dropped 8; count of bases not matched to a gene: 10. The CDR3 region has the DNA TGTGCCAGCAGTTCGCTAGCGGGAGGAGTGTCGGATGAGCAGTTCTTC. Its protein is CASSSLAGGVSDEQFF.

The genes are TRBV30 and TRBJ2-1; 9 nucleotides agree with TRBD1. Looked up from germline, CDR1 is GTSNPN and CDR2 is SVGIG (reference sequence). The CDR3 sequence is 14 residues long. The CDR3 spells CAFSGGQGSNEQFF. The CDR3 DNA sequence: TGTGCTTTCTCTGGGGGACAGGGCAGCAATGAGCAGTTCTTC.

V gene TRBV11-1 combines with J gene TRBJ2-1; 8 bases align to TRBD1. The CDR3 spans 13 residues. Germline V gives CDR1 SGHAT, CDR2 FQDESV (reference sequence). V lost 6 bases to trimming and J lost 5 bases; unmatched junction nucleotides: 3. This chain's CDR3 is CASRGQAHNEQFF. CDR3 bases: TGTGCCAGCAGGGGACAGGCACACAATGAGCAGTTCTTC.

The rearrangement links TRBV7-3 to TRBJ2-1, with 9 bases matching TRBD1. V lost 4 bases to trimming and J lost 9 bases; unmatched junction nucleotides: 7. Germline V gives CDR1 SGHTA, CDR2 FQGTGA. CDR3 size: 14 residues. For the CDR3, the DNA is TGTGCCAGCAGCTCACAGGGGGCGCGGAGTGAGCAGTTCTTC. Translation: CASSSQGARSEQFF.

V is TRBV4-3 and J is TRBJ1-2; D perhaps matches TRBD1 (5 bases). This CDR3 contains 15 residues. Looked up from germline, CDR1 is LGHNA and CDR2 is YSLEER. Between the trimmed V and J ends, which lost 4 bases and 3 bases, there was a span of 15 bases. In DNA, the CDR3 is TGCGCCAGCAGCCTGTGGAGGGGATTGGACTATGGCTACACCTTC. Protein: CASSLWRGLDYGYTF.

The genes are TRBV27 and TRBJ1-1; TRBD1 might be the D (5 bases). This CDR3 contains 18 residues. Per the germline V gene, CDR1 is MNHEY and CDR2 is SMNVEV (reference sequence). Trimming pared 5 bases from V and 0 bases from J, leaving 22 bases between. CDR3 protein: CASSPPGLWGRMNTEAFF. As DNA, the CDR3 is TGTGCCAGCAGTCCACCTGGCTTATGGGGCAGGATGAACACTGAAGCTTTCTTT.